This entry features one TCR beta chain sequence. Antigen specificity is unknown. This specimen comes from a study of a mutant IDH1 vaccine in newly diagnosed glioma. Overall study: Patients under treatment included 62.5% males and 37.5% females and had a mean age of around 40 years.

Broader study findings: Variations in leading peripheral T cell clonotypes appeared to have no connection with pseudoprogression. Among all patients, vaccine-induced immune responses occurred in roughly 95%.

The repertoire was sequenced with immunoSEQ multiplex PCR; TCRdb's copy has only in-frame clones and lacks some. The sample contains about 33,000 clones, approximately 90% of which appear only once. Regarding time point: baseline, week 1 (first vaccination visit). Treatment meaning: pre-vaccination baseline after standard-of-care therapy. The sequence was obtained from a middle-aged woman with glioma. Sample: PBMCs, taken from a glioma patient treated with radiotherapy, temozolomide or both.

CDR3 nucleotides: TGTGCCAGCAGAAACAGGGGTCCCACCTACGAGCAGTACTTC. It encodes CASRNRGPTYEQYF. This chain joins TRBV28 and TRBJ2-7, with 7 bases fitting TRBD1. The CDR3 contains 14 residues. V was pared by 6 bases and J by 2 bases, with 7 bases of the junction left unmatched. Germline-derived CDR1 and CDR2 are MDHEN and SYDVKM.